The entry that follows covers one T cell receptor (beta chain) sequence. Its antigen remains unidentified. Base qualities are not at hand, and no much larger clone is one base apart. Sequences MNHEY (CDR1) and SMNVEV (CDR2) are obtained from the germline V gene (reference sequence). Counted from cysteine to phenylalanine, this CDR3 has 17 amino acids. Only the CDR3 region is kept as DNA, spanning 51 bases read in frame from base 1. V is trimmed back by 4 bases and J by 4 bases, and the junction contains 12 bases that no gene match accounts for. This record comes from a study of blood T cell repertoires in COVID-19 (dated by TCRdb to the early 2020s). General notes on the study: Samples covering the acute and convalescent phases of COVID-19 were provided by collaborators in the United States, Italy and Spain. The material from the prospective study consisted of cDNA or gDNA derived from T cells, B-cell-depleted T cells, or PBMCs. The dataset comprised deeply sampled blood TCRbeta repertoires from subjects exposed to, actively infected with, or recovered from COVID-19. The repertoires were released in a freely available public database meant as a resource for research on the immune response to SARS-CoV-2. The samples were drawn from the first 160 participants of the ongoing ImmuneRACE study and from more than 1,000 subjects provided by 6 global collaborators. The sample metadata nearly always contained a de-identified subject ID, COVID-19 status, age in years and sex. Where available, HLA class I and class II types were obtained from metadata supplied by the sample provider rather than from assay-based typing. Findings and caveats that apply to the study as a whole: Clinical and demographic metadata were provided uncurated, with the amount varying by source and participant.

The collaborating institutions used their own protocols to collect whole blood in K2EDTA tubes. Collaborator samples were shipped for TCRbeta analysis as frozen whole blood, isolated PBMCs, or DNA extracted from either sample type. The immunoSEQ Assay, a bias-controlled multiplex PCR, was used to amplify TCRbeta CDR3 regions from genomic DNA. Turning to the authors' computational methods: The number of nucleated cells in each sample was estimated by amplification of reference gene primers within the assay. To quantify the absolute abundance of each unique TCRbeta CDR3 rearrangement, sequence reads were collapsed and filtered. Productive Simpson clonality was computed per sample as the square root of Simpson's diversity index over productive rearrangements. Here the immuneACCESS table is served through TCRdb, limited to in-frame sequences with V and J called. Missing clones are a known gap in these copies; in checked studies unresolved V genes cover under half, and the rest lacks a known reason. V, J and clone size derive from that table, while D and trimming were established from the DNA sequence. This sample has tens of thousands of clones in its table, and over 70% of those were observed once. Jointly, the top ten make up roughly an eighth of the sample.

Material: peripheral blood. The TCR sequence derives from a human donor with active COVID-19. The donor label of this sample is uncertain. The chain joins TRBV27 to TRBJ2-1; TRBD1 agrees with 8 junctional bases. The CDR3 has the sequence CASSSGQDLPFYNEQFF. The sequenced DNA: TGTGCCAGCAGTTCGGGACAGGATCTCCCCTTTTACAATGAGCAGTTCTTC.